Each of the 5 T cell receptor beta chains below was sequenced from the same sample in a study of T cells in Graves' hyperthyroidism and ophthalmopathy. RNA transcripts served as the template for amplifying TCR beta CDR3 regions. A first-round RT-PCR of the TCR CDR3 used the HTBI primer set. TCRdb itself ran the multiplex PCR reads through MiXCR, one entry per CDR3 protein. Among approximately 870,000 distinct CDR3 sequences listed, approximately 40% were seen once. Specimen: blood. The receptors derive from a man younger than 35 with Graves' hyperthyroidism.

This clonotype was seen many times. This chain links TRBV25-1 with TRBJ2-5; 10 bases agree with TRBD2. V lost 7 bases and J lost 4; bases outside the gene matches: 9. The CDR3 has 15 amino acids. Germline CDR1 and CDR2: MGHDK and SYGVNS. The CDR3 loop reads CASTPLAGDIETQYF. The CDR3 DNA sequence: TGTGCCAGCACACCTCTAGCGGGAGATATAGAGACCCAGTACTTC.

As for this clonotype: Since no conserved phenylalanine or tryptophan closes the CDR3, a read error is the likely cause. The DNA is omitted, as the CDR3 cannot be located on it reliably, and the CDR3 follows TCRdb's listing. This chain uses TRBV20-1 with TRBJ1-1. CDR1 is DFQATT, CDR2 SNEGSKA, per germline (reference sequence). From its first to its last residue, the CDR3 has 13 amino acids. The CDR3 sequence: CSAPQKGNTEASS.

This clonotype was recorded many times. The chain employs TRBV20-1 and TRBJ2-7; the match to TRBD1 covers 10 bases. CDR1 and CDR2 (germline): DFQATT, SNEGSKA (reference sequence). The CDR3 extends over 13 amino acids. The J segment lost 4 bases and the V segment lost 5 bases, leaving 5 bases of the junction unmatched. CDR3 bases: TGCAGTGCTCGGACAGGGGGAACGTACGAGCAGTACTTC. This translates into CSARTGGTYEQYF.

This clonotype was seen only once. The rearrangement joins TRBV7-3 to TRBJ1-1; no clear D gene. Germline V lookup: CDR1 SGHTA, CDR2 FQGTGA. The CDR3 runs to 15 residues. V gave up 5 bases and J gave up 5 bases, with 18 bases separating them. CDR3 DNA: TGTGCCAGCAGCCAAGAAGACTCCGGGAGGACTGAAGCTTTCTTT. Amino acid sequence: CASSQEDSGRTEAFF.

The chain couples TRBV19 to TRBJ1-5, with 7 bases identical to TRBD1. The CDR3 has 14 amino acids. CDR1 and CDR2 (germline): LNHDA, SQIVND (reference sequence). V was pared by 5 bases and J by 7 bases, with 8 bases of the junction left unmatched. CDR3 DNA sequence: TGTGCCAGTAGTCGACAGGGATTAGGGCAGCCCCAGCATTTT. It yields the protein CASSRQGLGQPQHF.